The T cell receptor (beta chain) described here comes from a study of blood T cell repertoires in COVID-19. In germline, CDR1 is LGHNA, CDR2 YSLEER. J gave up 5 bases and V 4 bases, and 4 bases lay outside the gene matches. The CDR3 is 13 amino acids. This clone was recorded a few times. Here immunoSEQ multiplex PCR was the method, and the copy in TCRdb shows in-frame clones only, minus some. The sample has 35,000 to 45,000 clones, 78% seen once. Sequenced sample: peripheral blood. The clonotype comes from a man aged 70-80 years with acute or convalescent COVID-19. The chain combines TRBV4-3 with TRBJ2-7, with 8 bases identical to TRBD1. CDR3 nucleotides: TGCGCCAGCAGCCCTTCGACAGGGGACGAGCAGTACTTC. This translates into CASSPSTGDEQYF.